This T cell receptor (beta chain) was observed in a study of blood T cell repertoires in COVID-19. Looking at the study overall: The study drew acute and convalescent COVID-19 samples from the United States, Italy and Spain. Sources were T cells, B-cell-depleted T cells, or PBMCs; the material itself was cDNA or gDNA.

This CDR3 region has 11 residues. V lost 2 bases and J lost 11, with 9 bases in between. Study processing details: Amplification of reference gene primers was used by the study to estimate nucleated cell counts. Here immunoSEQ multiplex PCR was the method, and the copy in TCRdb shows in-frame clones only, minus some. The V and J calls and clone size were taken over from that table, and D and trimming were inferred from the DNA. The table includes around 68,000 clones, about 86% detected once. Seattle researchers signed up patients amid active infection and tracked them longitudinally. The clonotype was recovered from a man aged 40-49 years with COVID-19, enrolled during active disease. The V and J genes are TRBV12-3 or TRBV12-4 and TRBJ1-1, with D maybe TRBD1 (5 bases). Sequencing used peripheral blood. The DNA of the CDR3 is TGTGCCAGCAGTTTAATGGGGCTCGCTTTCTTT. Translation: CASSLMGLAFF.